Listed here are 5 T cell receptor beta chains from one sample, sequenced in a study of somatic mutations in cytotoxic T cells in rheumatoid arthritis. Profiling relied on immunoSEQ multiplex PCR, and the TCRdb table lists in-frame clones only, not all of them. The repertoire holds 15,000 or so clones, with about 83% as singletons. What was sequenced was CD8+ T cells sorted from blood. The source is an adult with rheumatoid arthritis.

This rearrangement joins TRBV7-9 to TRBJ2-7; no definite D call. From germline, CDR1 is SEHNR and CDR2 FQNEAQ (reference sequence). There are 13 residues in the CDR3. V lost 1 base to trimming and J lost 0 bases, with 4 bases between them. The CDR3 nucleotides read TGTGCCAGCAGCTTAGGGAACTCCTACGAGCAGTACTTC. This codes for CASSLGNSYEQYF.

The chain carries TRBV9 and TRBJ1-1, with a weak D call TRBD1 (6 bases). The CDR3 is 16 amino acids. V gave up 2 bases and J gave up 4 bases, with 18 bases separating them. Germline lookup yields CDR1 SGDLS and CDR2 YYNGEE. CDR3 sequence: CASSVARGGMATEAFF. DNA for the CDR3: TGTGCCAGCAGCGTCGCCAGGGGAGGAATGGCCACTGAAGCTTTCTTT.

V is TRBV5-5 and J is TRBJ2-3; D is unclear. The CDR3 runs to 12 residues. The germline V and J ends were trimmed by 1 base and 5 bases, with 5 bases remaining between them. The germline V gene has CDR1 SGHKS and CDR2 YYEKEE (reference sequence). CDR3 bases: TGTGCCAGCAGCTTGTATCAAGATACGCAGTATTTT. Its translation is CASSLYQDTQYF.

The rearrangement uses TRBV4-1 and TRBJ1-2; TRBD1 is a possible D gene (6 bases). Germline assignment: CDR1 MGHRA and CDR2 YSYEKL. The CDR3 runs 14 residues. V lost 4 bases, J lost 2 bases, and 11 bases lay in between. The CDR3 DNA sequence: TGCGCCAGCAGCCCCGGGAGGGGGAACTATGGCTACACCTTC. Amino acid sequence: CASSPGRGNYGYTF.

The V call is TRBV19, the J call TRBJ2-7; 8 nucleotides line up with TRBD1. The J segment lost 3 bases and the V segment lost 5 bases, leaving 9 bases of the junction unmatched. The germline gives CDR1 LNHDA, CDR2 SQIVND (reference sequence). CDR3 length: 15 residues. DNA for the CDR3: TGTGCCAGTAGTGCCGTACCGGGACAGGTCTACGAGCAGTACTTC. It specifies CASSAVPGQVYEQYF.